This TCR beta chain was captured in a study of blood T cells in healthy people across ages. V lost 1 base to trimming and J lost 2 bases; unmatched junction nucleotides: 2. This CDR3 contains 15 residues. The germline V gene encodes CDR1 SGHTA and CDR2 FQGNSA. Primed by a sample-barcoded 5' primer and a J-beta primer mix, a second PCR proceeded for about 7 to 11 cycles. One entry per CDR3 protein results from TCRdb running MiXCR on the 5' RACE reads. The table has over 700,000 distinct CDR3 sequences, 25% seen once. These data were also reused for a study on T cells of mothers and their children.

The chain combines TRBV7-2 with TRBJ2-1; the match to TRBD1 covers 7 bases. Specimen: blood. The source of this sequence is a boy aged 5 to 17 in good health. The CDR3 nucleotides read TGTGCCAGCAGCTTAGTAGGGGGCGCCTACAATGAGCAGTTCTTC. It specifies CASSLVGGAYNEQFF. The full variable domain, its missing parts supplied by reference TRBV7-2 and TRBJ2-1, is GAGVSQSPSNKVTEKGKDVELRCDPISGHTALYWYRQSLGQGLEFLIYFQGNSAPDKSGLPSDRFSAERTGGSVSTLTIQRTQQEDSAVYLCASSLVGGAYNEQFFGPGTRLTVL.